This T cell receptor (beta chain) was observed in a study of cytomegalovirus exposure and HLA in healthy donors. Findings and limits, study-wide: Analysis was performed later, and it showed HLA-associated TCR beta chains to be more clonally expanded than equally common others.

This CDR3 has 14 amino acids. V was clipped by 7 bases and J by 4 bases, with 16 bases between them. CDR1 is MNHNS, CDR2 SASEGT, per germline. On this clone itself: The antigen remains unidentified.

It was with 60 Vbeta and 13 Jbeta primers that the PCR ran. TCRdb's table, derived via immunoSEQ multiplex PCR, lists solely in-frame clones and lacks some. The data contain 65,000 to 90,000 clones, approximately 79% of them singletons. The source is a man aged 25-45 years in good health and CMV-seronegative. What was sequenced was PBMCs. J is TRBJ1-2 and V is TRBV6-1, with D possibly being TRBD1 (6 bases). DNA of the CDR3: TGTGCCAGCACTCTGGACCGGACAGTCTATGGCTACACCTTC. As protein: CASTLDRTVYGYTF.